This T cell receptor (beta chain) comes out of a study of cytomegalovirus exposure and HLA in healthy donors. Amplification used 60 Vbeta primers and 13 Jbeta primers. Data came from immunoSEQ multiplex PCR; TCRdb stores just in-frame clones and leaves some out. The sample holds about 77,000 clones. The clonotype originates from a man in his fifties or sixties in good health and CMV-seropositive. The sequenced sample consisted of PBMCs.

DNA of the CDR3: TGTGCCAGCAGTGGTGGTAGGGAGGACACCGGGGAGCTGTTTTTT. Its translation is CASSGGREDTGELFF. The chain uses TRBV6-1 and TRBJ2-2; perhaps TRBD2 as D (6 bases). Germline V gene data show CDR1 as MNHNS and CDR2 as SASEGT. The length of the CDR3 is 15 residues. Between the trimmed V and J ends, which lost 4 bases and 3 bases, there was a span of 12 bases.